Sequencing of this T cell receptor beta chain was carried out in a study of T cell changes during pregnancy in multiple sclerosis. TCRdb's table, derived via immunoSEQ multiplex PCR, lists solely in-frame clones and lacks some. Altogether some 44,000 clones are present, 88% being singletons, with the ten largest covering roughly 1%. The CDR3 has 16 residues. From germline, CDR1 is SGHTA and CDR2 FQGNSA. V was cut by 1 base and J by 3 bases, with 16 bases left in between. This clone is a singleton in its sample. V usage is TRBV7-2 and J usage is TRBJ2-7; perhaps TRBD1 as D (5 bases). The receptor's source is a female donor with multiple sclerosis, enrolled in a pregnancy study. The input for sequencing was CD4+ T cells from peripheral blood mononuclear cells, taken in the second trimester of pregnancy. CDR3 DNA: TGTGCCAGCAGCTTAGAATTACAGGCAAATCTCTACGAGCAGTACTTC. This codes for CASSLELQANLYEQYF.